The T cell receptor (beta chain) described here comes from a study of CD8 T cells in Susac syndrome. Study outcomes and limitations: Acknowledgment was made by the study that its TCR sequencing and HLA analysis involved a relatively small number of individuals.

V lost 1 base and J 4 bases, leaving 14 bases between the germline ends. The length of the CDR3 is 15 residues. Germline V CDR1 and CDR2: GTSNPN, SVGIG (reference sequence). Concerning this clonotype: The antigen is undetermined.

High-throughput TCR beta sequencing covered peripheral CD8+ and CD4+ T cells. The multiple sclerosis controls were treatment-naive patients, and their relapsing-remitting disease was stable or active. Random hexamers served to reverse transcribe roughly 0.45 to 1 ug RNA. TCRdb re-derived calls from the immunoSEQ multiplex PCR reads in MiXCR, one entry per CDR3 protein. The sample carries 250,000 to 300,000 distinct CDR3 sequences, 75% to 90% recorded once. The chain employs TRBV30 and TRBJ1-5, with D unresolved. The specimen sequenced was CD8+ T cells from PBMCs. The sequence was collected from a human donor with multiple sclerosis. The CDR3 bases are TGTGCCTGGAGTGCTATCGAGGGCCCTAATCAGCCCCAGCATTTT. Encoded protein: CAWSAIEGPNQPQHF.